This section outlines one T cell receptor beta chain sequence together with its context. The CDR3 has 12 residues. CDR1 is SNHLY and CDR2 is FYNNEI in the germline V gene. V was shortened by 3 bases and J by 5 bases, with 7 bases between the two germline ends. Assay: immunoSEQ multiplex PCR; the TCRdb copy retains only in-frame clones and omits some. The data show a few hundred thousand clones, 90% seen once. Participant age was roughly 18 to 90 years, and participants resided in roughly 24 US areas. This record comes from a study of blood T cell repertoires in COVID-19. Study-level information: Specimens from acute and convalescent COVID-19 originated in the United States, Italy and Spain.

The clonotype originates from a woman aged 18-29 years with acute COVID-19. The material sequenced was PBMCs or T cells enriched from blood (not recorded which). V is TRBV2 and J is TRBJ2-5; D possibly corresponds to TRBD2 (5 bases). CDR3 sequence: CASSERRETQYF. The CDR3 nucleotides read TGTGCCAGCAGTGAGAGGAGGGAGACCCAGTACTTC.